Below, 18 T cell receptor beta chains from the same sample are listed, as sequenced in a study of tumor and adjacent non-tumor tissue in lung cancer. TCRbeta libraries were built with three rounds of nested PCR, modified from ARM-PCR. TCRdb recomputed calls from the multiplex PCR reads with MiXCR, one row per CDR3 protein. The repertoire has about 76,000 distinct CDR3 sequences, about four fifths of them found once; the top ten carry approximately 55%. The template was RNA from unsorted bulk tissue. More than 3 cm separated this lung sample from the edge of the tumor. The material sequenced was distant non-tumor lung tissue. Source of these receptors: a man between 60 and 75 years old with non-small cell lung cancer.

This chain joins TRBV7-9 and TRBJ1-2; D is unresolved. Germline-derived CDR1 and CDR2 are SEHNR and FQNEAQ (reference sequence). CDR3 length: 11 residues. The V gene lost 3 bases and the J gene lost 11 bases, with 10 bases spanning the gap. As DNA, the CDR3 is TGTGCCAGCAGCTTCTCGGGCGGTTACACCTTC. Amino acids: CASSFSGGYTF.

The chain is built from TRBV4-1 and TRBJ2-3; TRBD1 is a possible D gene (5 bases). Trimming removed 3 bases from V and 12 bases from J, with 25 bases in between. Germline V gene data show CDR1 as MGHRA and CDR2 as YSYEKL. The CDR3 runs 16 residues. The CDR3 loop reads CASSHLTGPQVDIQYF. The CDR3 bases are TGCGCCAGCAGCCACCTGACCGGGCCACAGGTCGATATTCAGTATTTT.

The chain links TRBV20-1 to TRBJ1-1; D gene unclear. Germline-derived CDR1 and CDR2 are DFQATT and SNEGSKA (reference sequence). V gave up 3 bases and J gave up 8 bases, with 13 bases separating them. The CDR3 spans 12 residues. CDR3 sequence (DNA): TGCAGTGCTAGGGAACATCGGAACGAAGCTTTCTTT. As protein: CSAREHRNEAFF.

Comments on this clonotype: An end of the junction differs from the germline gene, which may be a read error. The CDR3 nucleotides read TGCAGCGTTTCACAGGGGTTGAACATTGAAGCTTTCTTT. Translating it yields CSVSQGLNIEAFF. This sequence joins TRBV29-1 and TRBJ1-1; 7 nucleotides match TRBD1. Germline V lookup: CDR1 SQVTM, CDR2 ANQGSEA. This CDR3 region has 13 residues.

V usage is TRBV11-3 and J usage is TRBJ2-5, with D tentatively TRBD1 or TRBD2 (5 bases each). Germline loops: CDR1 SGHNT, CDR2 YENEEA. This CDR3 has 14 residues. Trimming shortened V by 10 bases and J by 5 bases, and 20 bases separated the two germline ends. The CDR3 sequence: CANNTRVWGETQYF. CDR3 bases: TGTGCCAACAACACCAGGGTGTGGGGGGAGACCCAGTACTTC.

This clonotype was observed once. A much bigger clone sits one base away, suggesting this may be a read error. The chain links TRBV5-4 to TRBJ2-2; D assignment may be TRBD1 or TRBD2 (6 bases each). This CDR3 has 15 residues. The V gene's germline CDR1 is SGHNT and CDR2 YYREEE (reference sequence). The CDR3 sequence is CASSLGGRDTGKLFF. Here the CDR3 DNA reads TGTGCCAGCAGCTTGGGCGGGCGGGACACCGGGAAGCTGTTTTTT.

About this clonotype: The conserved phenylalanine or tryptophan normally closing the CDR3 is absent here, so this likely arose from a read error. The DNA is left out, because the CDR3 cannot be placed on it with certainty; the CDR3 is given as TCRdb lists it. The chain combines TRBV11-1 with TRBJ2-6; TRBD1, as called in the table, went unchecked against the DNA. Germline-derived CDR1 and CDR2 are SGHAT and FQDESV (reference sequence). The CDR3 spans 18 amino acids, including both terminal residues. The CDR3 sequence is CASSQRGQGYSGANVLSL.

As concerns this clonotype: At one boundary the junction diverges from the germline segment, which might be a read error. The V and J genes are TRBV6-5 and TRBJ2-6; D is ambiguous. The CDR3 covers 15 residues. The germline V gene has CDR1 MNHEY and CDR2 SVGAGI. CDR3: CASNYSGSGANVLTF. The DNA of the CDR3 is TGTGCCAGCAATTACTCCGGCTCTGGGGCCAACGTCCTGACTTTC.

In the case of this clonotype: The junction differs from germline at one of its ends, possibly a read error. The chain joins TRBV29-1 to TRBJ1-1; D is undetermined. Germline values: CDR1 SQVTM, CDR2 ANQGSEA. This CDR3 has 13 amino acids. The CDR3 DNA reads as TGCATCGTTGAAATTGAAGAGAACACTGAAGCTTTCTTT. It yields the protein CIVEIEENTEAFF.

This clonotype was found many times. This sequence may be a read error, since a much larger clone differs from it by one base. The chain has TRBV29-1 and TRBJ2-7; the D is unclear. The CDR3 extends over 12 amino acids. Trimming took 4 bases from V and 2 from J, leaving 9 bases between them. Germline-derived CDR1 and CDR2 are SQVTM and ANQGSEA. The CDR3 reads CSVGKSPYEQYF. The CDR3 region has the DNA TGCAGCGTTGGTAAGAGCCCCTACGAGCAGTACTTC.

Only a few counts were recorded for this clonotype. The junction does not match germline at one end; this may be a read error. The CDR3 DNA follows: TGTACCAGCAGCATCGGACACGATAGCAATCAGCCCCAGCATTTT. This sequence encodes CTSSIGHDSNQPQHF. The J gene is TRBJ1-5, the V gene TRBV11-2; perhaps TRBD1 as D (5 bases). The CDR3 consists of 15 residues. CDR1 and CDR2 (germline): SGHAT, FQNNGV.

This chain connects TRBV29-1 to TRBJ1-1, with D hard to call. Germline CDR1 and CDR2: SQVTM and ANQGSEA. Trimming cost V 7 bases and J 3 bases, with 12 bases left between them. The CDR3 is 12 amino acids. The CDR3 DNA is TGCAGCGCTAGGACTGAGGACACTGAAGCTTTCTTT. It is translated as CSARTEDTEAFF.

Points on this clonotype: Given a much more abundant clone one base away, this may be a read error. The chain recombines TRBV6-2 or TRBV6-3 with TRBJ2-3; D call uncertain. V dropped 6 bases and J dropped 10 bases, with 14 bases sitting between them. CDR1 MNHEY and CDR2 SVGEGT come from the germline V gene. The CDR3 is 12 residues long. CDR3 amino acids: CASSPLRRSQYF. In nucleotides, the CDR3 is TGTGCCAGCAGCCCGTTAAGGCGATCGCAGTATTTT.

The CDR3 bases are TGTGCCAGCAGCACCCCTGCAGGGACGGAGGGGGATCGCTACACCTTC. The encoded protein is CASSTPAGTEGDRYTF. This sequence joins TRBV4-2 and TRBJ1-2; the D gene is possibly TRBD1 (6 bases). The V and J ends lost 5 bases and 9 bases respectively, with 25 bases between them. The CDR3 spans 16 residues. CDR1 and CDR2 from the germline V gene are LGHNA and YNFKEQ.

With respect to this clonotype: A read error is likely, as this CDR3 ends without the conserved phenylalanine or tryptophan. Because the CDR3's place on the DNA is in doubt, the DNA is left out and the CDR3 is given as listed by TCRdb. This sequence joins TRBV11-2 and TRBJ1-6; the table names TRBD1, a call not compared with the DNA. The CDR3 numbers 15 amino acids, ends counted. The germline CDR1 and CDR2 sequences are SGHAT and FQNNGV. Here the CDR3 reads CASSLGGDDNSPFHC.

A single count supports this clonotype. The junction shows a germline mismatch at one end, possibly a read error. The rearrangement uses TRBV11-1 and TRBJ2-2; 7 nucleotides line up with TRBD2. The CDR3 is made up of 15 amino acids. Germline CDR1 and CDR2: SGHAT and FQDESV (reference sequence). CDR3 nucleotide sequence: TGTGACAGCAGCTTAGGCGGGAGAAGCACCGGGGAGATGTTATTT. Its translation: CDSSLGGRSTGEMLF.

Note on this clonotype: Compared with germline, one end of the junction differs, possibly owing to a read error. The rearrangement links TRBV6-2 or TRBV6-3 to TRBJ2-6; weak D call: TRBD1 (5 bases). From germline, CDR1 is MNHEY and CDR2 SVGEGT. This CDR3 contains 23 residues. CDR3 region: CASRSTTARVFQNKFSGANVLTF. In nucleotides, the CDR3 is TGCGCCAGCAGATCAACGACAGCCCGTGTATTTCAGAACAAATTCTCTGGGGCCAACGTCCTGACTTTC.

V usage is TRBV6-2 or TRBV6-3 and J usage is TRBJ2-7; 7 bases match TRBD2. With 8 bases clipped from V and 0 bases from J, the junction kept 10 bases outside the gene matches. CDR3 length equals 15 residues. CDR1 is MNHEY and CDR2 is SVGEGT in the germline V gene. CDR3 loop: CASGSSGVSSYEQYF. The DNA of the CDR3 is TGTGCCAGCGGATCCAGCGGGGTGAGCTCCTACGAGCAGTACTTC.